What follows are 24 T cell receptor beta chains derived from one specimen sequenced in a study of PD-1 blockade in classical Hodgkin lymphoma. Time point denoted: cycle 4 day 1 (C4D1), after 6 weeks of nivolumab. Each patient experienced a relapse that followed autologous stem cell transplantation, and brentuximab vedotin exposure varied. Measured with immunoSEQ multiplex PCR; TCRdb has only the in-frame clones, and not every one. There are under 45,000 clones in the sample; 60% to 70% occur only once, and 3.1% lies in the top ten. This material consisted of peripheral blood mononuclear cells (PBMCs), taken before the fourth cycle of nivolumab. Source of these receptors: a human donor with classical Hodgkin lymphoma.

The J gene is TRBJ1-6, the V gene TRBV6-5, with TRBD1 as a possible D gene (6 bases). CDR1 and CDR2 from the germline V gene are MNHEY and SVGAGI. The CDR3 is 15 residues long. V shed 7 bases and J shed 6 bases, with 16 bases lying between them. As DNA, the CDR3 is TGTGCCAGCACCCTACAGGGAGGGGGTAATTCACCCCTCCACTTT. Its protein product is CASTLQGGGNSPLHF.

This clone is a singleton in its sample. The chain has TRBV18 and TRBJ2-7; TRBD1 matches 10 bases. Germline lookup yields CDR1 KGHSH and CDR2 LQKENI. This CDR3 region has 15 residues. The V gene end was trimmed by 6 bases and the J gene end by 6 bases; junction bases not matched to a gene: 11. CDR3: CASSLGGQGRGEQYF. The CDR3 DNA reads TGTGCCAGCTCCTTAGGGGGACAGGGGCGCGGCGAGCAGTACTTC.

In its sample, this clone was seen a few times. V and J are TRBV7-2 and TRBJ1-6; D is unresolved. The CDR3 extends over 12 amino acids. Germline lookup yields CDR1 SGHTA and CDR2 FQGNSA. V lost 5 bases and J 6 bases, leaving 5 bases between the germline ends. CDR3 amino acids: CASSGFNSPLHF. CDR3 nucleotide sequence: TGTGCCAGCAGCGGATTTAATTCACCCCTCCACTTT.

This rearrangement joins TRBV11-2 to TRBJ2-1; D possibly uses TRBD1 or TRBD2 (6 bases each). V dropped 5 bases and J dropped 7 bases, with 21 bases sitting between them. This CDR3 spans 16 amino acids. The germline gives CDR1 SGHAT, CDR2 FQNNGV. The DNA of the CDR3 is TGTGCCAGCAGCAGGAGGGGGTCCCTACCATTTAATGAGCAGTTCTTC. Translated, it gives CASSRRGSLPFNEQFF.

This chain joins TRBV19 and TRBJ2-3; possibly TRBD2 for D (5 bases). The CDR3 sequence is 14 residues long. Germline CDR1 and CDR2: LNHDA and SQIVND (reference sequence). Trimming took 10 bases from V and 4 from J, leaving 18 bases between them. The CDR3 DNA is TGTGCCACGGCCTGGGAGCGATCCTCAGATACGCAGTATTTT. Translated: CATAWERSSDTQYF.

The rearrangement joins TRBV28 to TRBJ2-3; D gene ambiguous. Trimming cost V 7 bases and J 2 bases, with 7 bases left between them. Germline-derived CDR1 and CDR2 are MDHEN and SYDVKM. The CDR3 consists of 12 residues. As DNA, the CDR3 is TGTGCCAGCAATGACTTCACAGATACGCAGTATTTT. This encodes CASNDFTDTQYF.

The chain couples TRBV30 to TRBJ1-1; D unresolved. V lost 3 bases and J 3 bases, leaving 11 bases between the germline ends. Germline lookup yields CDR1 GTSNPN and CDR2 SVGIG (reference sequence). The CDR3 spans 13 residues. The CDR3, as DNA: TGTGCCTGGAGCCAGAGACTGGACACTGAAGCTTTCTTT. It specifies CAWSQRLDTEAFF.

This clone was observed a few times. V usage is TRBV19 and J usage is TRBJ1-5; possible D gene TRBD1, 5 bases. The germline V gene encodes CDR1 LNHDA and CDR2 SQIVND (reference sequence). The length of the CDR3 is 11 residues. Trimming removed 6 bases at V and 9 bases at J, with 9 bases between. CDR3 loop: CASRLGGPQHF. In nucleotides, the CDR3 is TGTGCCAGTAGGCTCGGGGGGCCCCAGCATTTT.

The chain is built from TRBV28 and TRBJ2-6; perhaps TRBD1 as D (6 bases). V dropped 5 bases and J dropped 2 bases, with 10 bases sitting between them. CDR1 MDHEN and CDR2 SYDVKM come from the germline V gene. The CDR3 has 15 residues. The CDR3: CASSPRGAGANVLTF. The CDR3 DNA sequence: TGTGCCAGCAGTCCCAGGGGTGCTGGGGCCAACGTCCTGACTTTC.

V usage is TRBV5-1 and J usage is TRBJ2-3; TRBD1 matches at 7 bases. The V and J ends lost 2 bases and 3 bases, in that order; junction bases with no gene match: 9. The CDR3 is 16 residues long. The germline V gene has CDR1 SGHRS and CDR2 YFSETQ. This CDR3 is CASSLTGQDLTDTQYF. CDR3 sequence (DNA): TGCGCCAGCAGCTTAACCGGACAGGACTTAACAGATACGCAGTATTTT. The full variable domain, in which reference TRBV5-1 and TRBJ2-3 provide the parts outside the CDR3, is KAGVTQTPRYLIKTRGQQVTLSCSPISGHRSVSWYQQTPGQGLQFLFEYFSETQRNKGNFPGRFSGRQFSNSRSEMNVSTLELGDSALYLCASSLTGQDLTDTQYFGPGTRLTVL.

CDR3 nucleotide sequence: TGTGCCACCAGCATCTCCAGGGGGTACTACACCTTC. Translation: CATSISRGYYTF. V gene TRBV15 combines with J gene TRBJ1-2, with TRBD1 matching 7 bases. CDR1 LNHNV and CDR2 YYDKDF come from the germline V gene (reference sequence). The J segment lost 10 bases and the V segment lost 4 bases, leaving 6 bases of the junction unmatched. CDR3 size: 12 residues.

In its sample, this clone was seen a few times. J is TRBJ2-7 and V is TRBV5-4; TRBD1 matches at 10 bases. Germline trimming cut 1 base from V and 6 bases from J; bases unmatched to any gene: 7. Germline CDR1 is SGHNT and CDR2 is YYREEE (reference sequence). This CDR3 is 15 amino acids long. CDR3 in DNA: TGTGCCAGCAGCTTGCCCGGGACAGGGGTCTCCGAGCAGTACTTC. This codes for CASSLPGTGVSEQYF.

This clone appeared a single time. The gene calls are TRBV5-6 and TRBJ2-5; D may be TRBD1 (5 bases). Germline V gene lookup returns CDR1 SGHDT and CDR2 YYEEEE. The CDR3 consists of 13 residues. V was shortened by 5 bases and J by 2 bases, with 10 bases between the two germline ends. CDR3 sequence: CASRPAGQETQYF. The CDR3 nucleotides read TGTGCCAGCAGGCCAGCAGGGCAAGAGACCCAGTACTTC. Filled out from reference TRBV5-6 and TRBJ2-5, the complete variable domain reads DAGVTQSPTHLIKTRGQQVTLRCSPKSGHDTVSWYQQALGQGPQFIFQYYEEEERQRGNFPDRFSGHQFPNYSSELNVNALLLGDSALYLCASRPAGQETQYFGPGTRLLVL.

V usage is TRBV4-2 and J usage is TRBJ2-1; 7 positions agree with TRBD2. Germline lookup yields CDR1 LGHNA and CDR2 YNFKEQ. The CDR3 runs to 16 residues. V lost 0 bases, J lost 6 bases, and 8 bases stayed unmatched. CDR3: CASSQELGLLLNEQFF. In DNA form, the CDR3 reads TGTGCCAGCAGCCAAGAGCTGGGACTACTTCTCAATGAGCAGTTCTTC.

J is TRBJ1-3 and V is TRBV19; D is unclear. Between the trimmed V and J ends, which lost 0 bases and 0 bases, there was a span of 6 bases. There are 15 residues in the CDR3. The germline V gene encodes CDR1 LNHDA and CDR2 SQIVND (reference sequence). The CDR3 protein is CASSIDRGSGNTIYF. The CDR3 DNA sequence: TGTGCCAGTAGTATAGACCGAGGCTCTGGAAACACCATATATTTT.

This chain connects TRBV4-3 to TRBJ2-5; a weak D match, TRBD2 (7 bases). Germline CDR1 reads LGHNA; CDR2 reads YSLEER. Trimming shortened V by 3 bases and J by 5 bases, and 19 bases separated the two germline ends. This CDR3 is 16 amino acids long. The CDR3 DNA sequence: TGCGCCAGCAGCCAGGACCGGGCGGGGGCCGGGGAGACCCAGTACTTC. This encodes CASSQDRAGAGETQYF.

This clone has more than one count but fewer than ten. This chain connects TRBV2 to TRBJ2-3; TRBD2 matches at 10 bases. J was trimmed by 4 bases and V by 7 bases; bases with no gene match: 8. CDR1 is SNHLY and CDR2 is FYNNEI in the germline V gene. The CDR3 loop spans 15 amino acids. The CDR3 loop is CASKELAGVSDTQYF. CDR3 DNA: TGTGCCAGCAAGGAGCTAGCGGGAGTATCAGATACGCAGTATTTT.

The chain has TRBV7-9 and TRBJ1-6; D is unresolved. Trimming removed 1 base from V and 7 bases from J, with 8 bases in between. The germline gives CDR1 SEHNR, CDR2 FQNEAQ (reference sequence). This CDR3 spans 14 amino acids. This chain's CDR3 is CASSLGPLNSPLHF. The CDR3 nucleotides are TGTGCCAGCAGCTTAGGACCGTTGAATTCACCCCTCCACTTT.

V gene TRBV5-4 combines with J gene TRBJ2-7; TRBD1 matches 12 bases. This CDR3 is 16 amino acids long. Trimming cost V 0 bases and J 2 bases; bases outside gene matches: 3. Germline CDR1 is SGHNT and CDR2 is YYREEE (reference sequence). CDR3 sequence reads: CASSLGGQGATYEQYF. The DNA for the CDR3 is TGTGCCAGCAGCTTGGGGGGACAGGGGGCCACCTACGAGCAGTACTTC.

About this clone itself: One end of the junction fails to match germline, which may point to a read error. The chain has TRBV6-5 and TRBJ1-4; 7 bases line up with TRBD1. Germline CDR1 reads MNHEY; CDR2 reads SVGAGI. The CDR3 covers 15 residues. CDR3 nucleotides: TGTGCCGGCAGCCGCAGGGGGTATGTGGATGAAAAACTGTTTTTT. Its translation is CAGSRRGYVDEKLFF.

The CDR3 protein is CASSLVPGGSYEQYF. CDR3 coding DNA: TGCGCCAGCAGCTTGGTCCCGGGGGGCTCCTACGAGCAGTACTTC. The chain has TRBV5-1 and TRBJ2-7; 7 bases map to TRBD2. This CDR3 is 15 amino acids long. From germline, CDR1 is SGHRS and CDR2 YFSETQ. With 0 bases clipped from V and 0 bases from J, the junction kept 3 bases outside the gene matches.

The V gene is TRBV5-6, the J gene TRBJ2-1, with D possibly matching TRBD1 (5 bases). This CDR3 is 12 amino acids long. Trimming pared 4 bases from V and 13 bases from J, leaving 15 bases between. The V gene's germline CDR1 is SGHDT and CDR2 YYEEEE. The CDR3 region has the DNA TGTGCCAGCAGCGCCACAGGCCTAATCCAGTTCTTC. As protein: CASSATGLIQFF. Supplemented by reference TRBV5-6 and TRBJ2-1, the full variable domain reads DAGVTQSPTHLIKTRGQQVTLRCSPKSGHDTVSWYQQALGQGPQFIFQYYEEEERQRGNFPDRFSGHQFPNYSSELNVNALLLGDSALYLCASSATGLIQFFGPGTRLTVL.

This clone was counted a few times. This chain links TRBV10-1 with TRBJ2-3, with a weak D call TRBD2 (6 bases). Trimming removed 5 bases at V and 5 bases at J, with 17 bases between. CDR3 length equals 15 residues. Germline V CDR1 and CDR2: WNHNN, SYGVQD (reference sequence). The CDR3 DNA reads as TGCGCCAGCAGTCGTCGCGGGGACGTCCAAGATACGCAGTATTTT. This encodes CASSRRGDVQDTQYF.

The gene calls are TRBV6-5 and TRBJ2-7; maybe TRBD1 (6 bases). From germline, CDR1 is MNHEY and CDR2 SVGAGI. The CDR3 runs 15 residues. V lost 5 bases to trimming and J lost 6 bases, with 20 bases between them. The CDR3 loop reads CASSPAGTHSREQYF. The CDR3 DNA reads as TGTGCCAGCAGTCCAGCCGGGACACACTCCCGCGAGCAGTACTTC.